The sequence of this T cell receptor (beta chain) was determined in a study of T cells after yellow fever vaccination. Study information: Preparation of fractions with low cell numbers was performed using SMART-Seq v4 Ultra Low Input. Notes on the study in general: A secondary response was less intense yet reached its peak sooner, at day 5 versus 15. Post-booster samples contained most primary-vaccination clones (more than 95% CD4, almost 90% CD8).

J lost 2 bases, V lost 5 bases, and 4 bases had no gene match. From germline, CDR1 is SGHTA and CDR2 FQGNSA. CDR3 length: 14 residues. TCRdb itself ran the 5' RACE reads through MiXCR, one entry per CDR3 protein. In the table there are roughly 110,000 distinct CDR3 sequences, 8.4% of which are singletons. This clonotype has ten or more counts. Antigen specificity is unknown. This material consisted of CD8+ T cells sorted from PBMCs, taken 45 days after the yellow fever booster vaccination. The clonotype comes from a man aged 25 to 40 who received the YFV17D yellow fever vaccine. This rearrangement joins TRBV7-2 to TRBJ2-7; 9 positions match TRBD2. This CDR3 reads CASSLLAGAYEQYF. The CDR3 bases are TGTGCCAGCAGCCTTTTAGCGGGAGCCTACGAGCAGTACTTC.